This T cell receptor (beta chain) comes out of a study of cytomegalovirus exposure and HLA in healthy donors. Study at large: It was reported in a later analysis that the approximately 120 validation repertoires used the same platform as the 650 to 800 first-cohort repertoires.

V gave up 6 bases and J gave up 6 bases; unmatched junction bases: 18. Looked up from germline, CDR1 is SNHLY and CDR2 is FYNNEI. This CDR3 has 17 amino acids. Study findings and constraints: In a later analysis, first-cohort TCR clusters were found to tend to co-occur in the 90 to 150 validation repertoires. Cytomegalovirus status was reportedly diagnosed by the classifier with high sensitivity and specificity.

This table comes from immunoSEQ multiplex PCR, and its TCRdb copy is limited to in-frame clones, with some not included. The data show approximately 160,000 clones, roughly 89% seen once. Points on this clone: The antigen is unknown.

The chain couples TRBV2 to TRBJ1-1; the match to TRBD1 covers 8 bases. The source material was PBMCs. This clonotype was obtained from a woman younger than 35 in good health and CMV-seropositive. The CDR3 is CASSYVGQGPHGPEAFF. CDR3 nucleotides: TGTGCCAGCAGCTACGTCGGACAGGGCCCTCATGGGCCTGAAGCTTTCTTT.